This entry lists 12 T cell receptor beta chains sequenced from one sample in a study of cytomegalovirus exposure and HLA in healthy donors. Primers: 60 Vbeta forward and 13 Jbeta reverse. Libraries were prepared by immunoSEQ multiplex PCR; TCRdb keeps only in-frame clonotypes and omits some of them. The sample has fewer than 250,000 clones; around 79% are singletons. Sequences were obtained from PBMCs. The source of these receptors is a male donor in good health and CMV-seropositive.

J is TRBJ2-1 and V is TRBV4-2, with D perhaps matching TRBD2 (6 bases). CDR1 and CDR2 from the germline V gene are LGHNA and YNFKEQ. The CDR3 is 12 amino acids. The V gene lost 11 bases and the J gene lost 3 bases, with 11 bases spanning the gap. The CDR3, as DNA: TGTGCCGCGACTAGTCTCTACAATGAGCAGTTCTTC. Translation gives CAATSLYNEQFF.

This chain joins TRBV9 and TRBJ2-1; D is possibly TRBD2 (6 bases). The CDR3 has 15 amino acids. Germline assignment: CDR1 SGDLS and CDR2 YYNGEE. Trimming pared 0 bases from V and 6 bases from J, leaving 13 bases between. CDR3 nucleotide sequence: TGTGCCAGCAGCGTAGTCGGGAGCGACGGCAATGAGCAGTTCTTC. Its protein product is CASSVVGSDGNEQFF.

This rearrangement joins TRBV25-1 to TRBJ2-5, with TRBD2 identical over 7 bases. The end of the DNA aligns better with TRBJ2-7, so the J call may be wrong. Germline V lookup: CDR1 MGHDK, CDR2 SYGVNS. The CDR3 has 17 residues. The CDR3 region is CASSELAVGRGSHEQYF. CDR3 DNA sequence: TGTGCCAGCAGTGAATTGGCCGTTGGGCGCGGGAGCCACGAGCAGTACTTC.

The CDR3: CASSLDSNEQYF. CDR3 coding DNA: TGTGCCAGCAGCCTTGACAGCAACGAGCAGTACTTC. The chain links TRBV11-2 to TRBJ2-7, with TRBD1 as a possible D gene (5 bases). The germline V and J ends were trimmed by 5 bases and 5 bases, with 10 bases remaining between them. Germline values: CDR1 SGHAT, CDR2 FQNNGV. This CDR3 spans 12 amino acids.

The rearrangement uses TRBV5-1 and TRBJ1-1; D unresolved. V shed 2 bases and J shed 3 bases, with 5 bases lying between them. CDR1 SGHRS and CDR2 YFSETQ come from the germline V gene. The CDR3 sequence is 12 residues long. Here the CDR3 reads CASSFGDTEAFF. As DNA, the CDR3 is TGCGCCAGCAGCTTCGGGGACACTGAAGCTTTCTTT. The variable domain in full, with the rest retrieved from reference TRBV5-1 and TRBJ1-1, is KAGVTQTPRYLIKTRGQQVTLSCSPISGHRSVSWYQQTPGQGLQFLFEYFSETQRNKGNFPGRFSGRQFSNSRSEMNVSTLELGDSALYLCASSFGDTEAFFGQGTRLTVV.

The gene calls are TRBV9 and TRBJ2-5; 12 bases map to TRBD2. Germline assignment: CDR1 SGDLS and CDR2 YYNGEE. V dropped 0 bases and J dropped 7; count of bases not matched to a gene: 1. This CDR3 has 14 amino acids. CDR3: CASSVASGGGTQYF. The CDR3 coding sequence is TGTGCCAGCAGCGTAGCTAGCGGGGGGGGGACCCAGTACTTC. Complete variable domain (other parts from reference TRBV9 and TRBJ2-5): DSGVTQTPKHLITATGQRVTLRCSPRSGDLSVYWYQQSLDQGLQFLIQYYNGEERAKGNILERFSAQQFPDLHSELNLSSLELGDSALYFCASSVASGGGTQYFGPGTRLLVL.

The chain uses TRBV30 and TRBJ2-1; 8 bases fit TRBD1. Trimming took 0 bases from V and 6 from J; bases not matched to a gene: 16. Germline assignment: CDR1 GTSNPN and CDR2 SVGIG (reference sequence). The CDR3 covers 18 residues. The CDR3 protein is CAWSVQGRGRSAVNEQFF. CDR3 bases: TGTGCCTGGAGTGTACAGGGCAGGGGGCGATCCGCGGTCAATGAGCAGTTCTTC.

The chain combines TRBV7-8 with TRBJ1-1; D is possibly TRBD1 (5 bases). The V end lost 4 bases, the J end lost 1 base, and 16 bases lay between the germline ends. Germline CDR1 reads SGHVS; CDR2 reads FQNEAQ. This CDR3 has 16 amino acids. The CDR3 sequence: CASSWDQGFTNTEAFF. CDR3 nucleotide sequence: TGTGCCAGCAGCTGGGATCAGGGTTTTACGAACACTGAAGCTTTCTTT.

V usage is TRBV5-4 and J usage is TRBJ2-1; TRBD2 matches 11 bases. Looked up from germline, CDR1 is SGHNT and CDR2 is YYREEE (reference sequence). The junction had 10 bases not matched to a gene; V was cut back by 4 bases and J by 7 bases. The CDR3 length is 16 residues. CDR3 in amino acids: CASSRLAGGPYNEQFF. Written as DNA, the CDR3 is TGTGCCAGCAGCCGTTTAGCGGGAGGGCCGTATAATGAGCAGTTCTTC. Based on the CDR3 plus reference TRBV5-4 and TRBJ2-1, the full variable domain is ETGVTQSPTHLIKTRGQQVTLRCSSQSGHNTVSWYQQALGQGPQFIFQYYREEENGRGNFPPRFSGLQFPNYSSELNVNALELDDSALYLCASSRLAGGPYNEQFFGPGTRLTVL.

The rearrangement uses TRBV4-3 and TRBJ1-2; D is unresolved. There are 15 residues in the CDR3. The germline gives CDR1 LGHNA, CDR2 YSLEER. Trimming took 1 base from V and 8 from J, leaving 17 bases between them. CDR3 DNA: TGCGCCAGCAGCCAAGTTACAGTGCGAGTCGGAGGCTACACCTTC. Its translation: CASSQVTVRVGGYTF.

This clone was observed a handful of times. The chain links TRBV7-2 to TRBJ2-7, with a tentative D call TRBD1 (6 bases). This CDR3 comprises 12 residues. V lost 9 bases to trimming and J lost 4 bases, with 13 bases between them. CDR1 and CDR2 (germline): SGHTA, FQGNSA. CDR3 region: CASRGQGYEQYF. The CDR3 nucleotides are TGTGCCAGTCGGGGCCAGGGGTACGAGCAGTACTTC.

The chain employs TRBV30 and TRBJ2-7; 11 positions agree with TRBD2. After removal of 6 bases from V and 1 base from J, the junction contained 5 bases not matched to a gene. This CDR3 is 14 amino acids long. Per the germline V gene, CDR1 is GTSNPN and CDR2 is SVGIG (reference sequence). The CDR3 region has the DNA TGTGCCTGCCAGACTAGCGGGAAATCCTACGAGCAGTACTTC. Protein product: CACQTSGKSYEQYF.